This TCR beta chain was captured in a study of glioma-infiltrating T cells after dendritic cell vaccination. Amplification used 60 V beta primers and 13 J beta primers. Some clones are missing from TCRdb's copy, which holds only in-frame ones; the method was immunoSEQ multiplex PCR. The data show about 100,000 clones, around 80% seen once. Time point given: after dendritic cell vaccination, including at tumor progression/relapse. This CDR3 spans 16 amino acids. V dropped 3 bases and J dropped 2 bases, with 14 bases sitting between them. Germline V gene sequence: CDR1 MNHEY, CDR2 SMNVEV (reference sequence).

The material sequenced was blood, taken after dendritic cell vaccination. This sequence originates from a human donor with glioblastoma. V and J are TRBV27 and TRBJ1-5; D is unclear. The CDR3 sequence: CASSLEGPQGNQPQHF. The CDR3 DNA reads as TGTGCCAGCAGTTTGGAGGGCCCTCAGGGCAATCAGCCCCAGCATTTT.